The next 12 T cell receptor beta chains were all read from a single sample in a study of a mutant IDH1 vaccine in newly diagnosed glioma. TCRdb's copy holds only in-frame clones and misses some; the assay was immunoSEQ multiplex PCR. Among under 150,000 clones listed, almost 90% were seen once. Time point in this sample: week 11, during vaccination. Each vaccine dose was 300 ug of mutant IDH1 20-mer peptide, with topical imiquimod. Antigens of these TCRs are unknown. Specimen: PBMCs, collected from a glioma patient whose treatment included an IDH1 peptide vaccine. Receptors were obtained from a woman aged 50 to 60 with glioma.

The chain combines TRBV11-2 with TRBJ1-2; D may be TRBD1 (6 bases). The CDR3 covers 13 residues. The germline V and J ends were trimmed by 1 base and 7 bases, with 10 bases remaining between them. The germline V gene encodes CDR1 SGHAT and CDR2 FQNNGV. The CDR3 loop reads CASSLGRGAGYTF. The CDR3 DNA reads as TGTGCCAGCAGCTTAGGTCGGGGGGCTGGCTACACCTTC.

This clone was recorded a few times. The CDR3 nucleotides read TGTGCCAGAAGCCGACACTATGGCTACACCTTC. Encoded protein: CARSRHYGYTF. This sequence joins TRBV5-3 and TRBJ1-2; D gene ambiguous. TRBV5-3 is annotated as an ORF whose role is uncertain. The V and J ends lost 4 bases and 3 bases respectively, with 4 bases between them. This CDR3 is built from 11 residues.

The V gene is TRBV28, the J gene TRBJ2-1; weak D call: TRBD2 (6 bases). The CDR3 runs to 15 residues. Germline lookup yields CDR1 MDHEN and CDR2 SYDVKM. V lost 5 bases and J lost 3, with 14 bases in between. CDR3 sequence reads: CASSLGTPVYNEQFF. CDR3 DNA sequence: TGTGCCAGCAGTCTCGGGACTCCCGTCTACAATGAGCAGTTCTTC.

The chain is built from TRBV2 and TRBJ2-7; 8 nucleotides line up with TRBD1. V lost 6 bases to trimming and J lost 9 bases; unmatched junction nucleotides: 13. The CDR3 is 14 amino acids. CDR1 is SNHLY and CDR2 is FYNNEI in the germline V gene. CDR3 sequence reads: CASRAGTGLIGQYF. CDR3 nucleotide sequence: TGTGCCAGCAGGGCCGGGACAGGACTTATAGGGCAGTACTTC.

This clone was seen a handful of times. The chain carries TRBV9 and TRBJ1-1; D unclear. The V end lost 4 bases, the J end lost 4 bases, and 11 bases lay between the germline ends. Germline-derived CDR1 and CDR2 are SGDLS and YYNGEE. The CDR3 spans 13 residues. DNA of the CDR3: TGTGCCAGCAGCCCAAATAGTTTCACTGAAGCTTTCTTT. Translated: CASSPNSFTEAFF.

The chain combines TRBV5-1 with TRBJ2-3; TRBD1 or TRBD2 may be the D gene (5 bases each). Trimming removed 0 bases at V and 4 bases at J, with 9 bases between. Germline CDR1 and CDR2: SGHRS and YFSETQ. The CDR3 runs to 14 residues. CDR3 sequence reads: CASSLAGQADTQYF. CDR3 coding DNA: TGCGCCAGCAGCTTGGCGGGGCAGGCAGATACGCAGTATTTT.

The chain carries TRBV9 and TRBJ2-1, with a possible D match to TRBD2 (5 bases). The CDR3 is made up of 12 amino acids. Germline CDR1 SGDLS, CDR2 YYNGEE. Trimming removed 3 bases from V and 13 bases from J, with 14 bases in between. CDR3 DNA sequence: TGTGCCAGCAGCGAGGCCGGAGGTCCCCAGTTCTTC. Translation gives CASSEAGGPQFF. The complete variable domain, with remaining parts taken from reference TRBV9 and TRBJ2-1, reads DSGVTQTPKHLITATGQRVTLRCSPRSGDLSVYWYQQSLDQGLQFLIQYYNGEERAKGNILERFSAQQFPDLHSELNLSSLELGDSALYFCASSEAGGPQFFGPGTRLTVL.

This sequence joins TRBV2 and TRBJ2-5, with 7 bases matching TRBD2. Germline V CDR1 and CDR2: SNHLY, FYNNEI. The CDR3 is 13 amino acids. Trimming removed 3 bases from V and 3 bases from J; junction bases left unmatched: 1. The CDR3 sequence is CASSEGREETQYF. The DNA for the CDR3 is TGTGCCAGCAGTGAGGGGAGGGAAGAGACCCAGTACTTC.

The V and J genes are TRBV7-9 and TRBJ2-3; 9 bases align to TRBD2. The V gene end was trimmed by 1 base and the J gene end by 2 bases; junction bases not matched to a gene: 4. This CDR3 spans 16 amino acids. Germline assignment: CDR1 SEHNR and CDR2 FQNEAQ (reference sequence). Here the CDR3 reads CASSLGRLAVTDTQYF. CDR3 DNA sequence: TGTGCCAGCAGCTTAGGCAGACTAGCGGTCACAGATACGCAGTATTTT.

The chain is built from TRBV7-9 and TRBJ2-5; D call uncertain. Germline V lookup: CDR1 SEHNR, CDR2 FQNEAQ (reference sequence). The CDR3 length is 12 residues. Trimming took 2 bases from V and 3 from J, leaving 4 bases between them. CDR3 sequence: CASSLMEETQYF. CDR3 DNA: TGTGCCAGCAGCTTAATGGAAGAGACCCAGTACTTC.

The chain is built from TRBV2 and TRBJ2-1; 7 nucleotides match TRBD2. The junction had 12 bases not matched to a gene; V was cut back by 5 bases and J by 8 bases. The CDR3 has 15 amino acids. Germline V lookup: CDR1 SNHLY, CDR2 FYNNEI. DNA for the CDR3: TGTGCCAGCAGTCCGGGCGGGAGCAGTGGCGATGAGCAGTTCTTC. The encoded protein is CASSPGGSSGDEQFF.

The V and J genes are TRBV7-9 and TRBJ1-2, with D perhaps TRBD1 (6 bases). Germline V gene sequence: CDR1 SEHNR, CDR2 FQNEAQ (reference sequence). V lost 5 bases to trimming and J lost 4 bases, with 20 bases between them. CDR3 size: 16 residues. The CDR3 region has the DNA TGTGCCAGCAGCCCCTCCCTCGGGGGGCCTGGCTATGGCTACACCTTC. Residues: CASSPSLGGPGYGYTF.